The T cell receptor beta chain described here comes from a study of blood T cells in healthy people across ages. The CDR3 totals 14 residues. The germline V gene has CDR1 SGHTA and CDR2 FQGNSA. Deletions cut 2 bases from V and 5 bases from J, with 10 bases between. Primers used in a second PCR of roughly 6 to 12 cycles were a sample-barcoded 5' primer and a J-beta primer mix. Each cDNA molecule was tagged by a template-switch adaptor that had 12 random nucleotides. Per sample, CDR3-containing paired-end reads numbered at least 2.5 million. TCRdb fed the 5' RACE reads into MiXCR, producing one record per CDR3 protein. The sample comprises about 800,000 distinct CDR3 sequences, around a quarter of which are singletons, and under 4% rests with the top ten. There were healthy Caucasian individuals from Russia, aged about 6 to 95, serving as donors. The sample also formed part of further work on T cells of mothers and their children.

The chain couples TRBV7-2 to TRBJ2-1; possible D gene TRBD2, 5 bases. The sample was blood. This TCR was recovered from a boy aged 5-17 years in good health. The CDR3 region has the DNA TGTGCCAGCAGCTTATACGGGCGGGACAATGAGCAGTTCTTC. This codes for CASSLYGRDNEQFF.